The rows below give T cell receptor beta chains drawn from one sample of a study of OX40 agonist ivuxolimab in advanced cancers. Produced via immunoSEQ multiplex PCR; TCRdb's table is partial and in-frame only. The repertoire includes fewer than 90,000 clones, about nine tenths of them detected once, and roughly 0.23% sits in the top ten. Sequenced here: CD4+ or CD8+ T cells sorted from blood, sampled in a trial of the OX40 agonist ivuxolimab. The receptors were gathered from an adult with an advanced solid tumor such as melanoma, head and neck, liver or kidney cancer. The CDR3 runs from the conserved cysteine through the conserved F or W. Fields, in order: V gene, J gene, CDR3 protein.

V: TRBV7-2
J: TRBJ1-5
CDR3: CASSLAAGDSNQPQHF

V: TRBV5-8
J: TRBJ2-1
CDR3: CASSLGLAGTYNEQFF

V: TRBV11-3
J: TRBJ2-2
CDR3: CASSFAQGAIPGELFF

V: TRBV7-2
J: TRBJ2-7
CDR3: CASSSMGYEQYF

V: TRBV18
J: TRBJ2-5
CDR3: CASHGAGQGKTQYF

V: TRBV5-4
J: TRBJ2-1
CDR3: CASSTGLAGVRGNEQFF

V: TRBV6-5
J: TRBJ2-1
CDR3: CASSHGQGGYNEQFF

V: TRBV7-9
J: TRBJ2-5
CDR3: CASSPLVGRGETQYF

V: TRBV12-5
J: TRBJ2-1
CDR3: CASGLGLAGYNEQFF

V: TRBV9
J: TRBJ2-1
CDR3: CASSFPLAGAQYNEQFF

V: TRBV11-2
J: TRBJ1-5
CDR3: CASSLDRVQPQHF

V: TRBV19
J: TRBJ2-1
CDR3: CASSYDRGSNNEQFF

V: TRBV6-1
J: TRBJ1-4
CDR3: CASSERGGQSNEKLFF

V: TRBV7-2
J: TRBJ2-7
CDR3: CASSLRISFAVQTYEQYF

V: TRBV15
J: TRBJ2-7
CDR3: CATSRDVGRGHEQYF

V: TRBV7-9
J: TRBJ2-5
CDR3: CASSPPPAGGSETQYF

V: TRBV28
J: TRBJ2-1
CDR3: CASSLGAGGIYNEQFF

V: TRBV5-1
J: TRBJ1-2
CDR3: CASRSEAGPGNGYTF

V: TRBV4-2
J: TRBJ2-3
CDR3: CASSPGGGTDTQYF

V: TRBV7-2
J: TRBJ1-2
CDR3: CASSFSGWLVYGYTF

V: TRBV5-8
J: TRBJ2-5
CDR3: CASSPFGGTSGIQETQYF

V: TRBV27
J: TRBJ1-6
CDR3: CASRGTNFGGSPLHF

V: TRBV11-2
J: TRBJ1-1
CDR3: CASSRTGQERTEAFF

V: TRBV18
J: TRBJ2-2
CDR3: CASSASGIGGELFF

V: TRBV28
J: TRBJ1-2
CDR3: CASSLQGARGYTF

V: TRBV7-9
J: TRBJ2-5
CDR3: CASSLSAETQYF

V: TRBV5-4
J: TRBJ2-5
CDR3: CASSADSQETQYF

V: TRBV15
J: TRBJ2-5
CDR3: CATSTRGETQYF

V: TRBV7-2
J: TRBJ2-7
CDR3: CASSLVMGRDEQYF

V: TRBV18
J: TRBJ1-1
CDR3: CASSLAGPANTEAFF

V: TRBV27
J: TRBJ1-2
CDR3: CASSKQGASWGYTF

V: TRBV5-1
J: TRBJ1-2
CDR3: CASSLDLEDTRRGYTF

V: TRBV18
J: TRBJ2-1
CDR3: CASSAQQGSYNEQFF

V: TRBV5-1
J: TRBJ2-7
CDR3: CASSGGQLYEQYF

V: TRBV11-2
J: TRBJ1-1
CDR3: CASSFQGEAFF

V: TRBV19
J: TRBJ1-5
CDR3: CASSIPYSNQPQHF

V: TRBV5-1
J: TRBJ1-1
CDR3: CASSRTGGNTEAFF

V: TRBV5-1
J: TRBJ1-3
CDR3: CASSLDLGDSGNTIYF

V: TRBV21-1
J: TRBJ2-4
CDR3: CASSGGLPGIQYF

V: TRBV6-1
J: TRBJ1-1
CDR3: CASKETGGPTEAFF

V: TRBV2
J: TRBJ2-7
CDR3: CASSEQGDINEQYF

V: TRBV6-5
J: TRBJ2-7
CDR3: CASSYSKTDSYEQYF

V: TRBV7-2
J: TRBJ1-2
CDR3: CASSPNQQGASGYTF

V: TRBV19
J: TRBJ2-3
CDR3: CASSIAAGTADTQYF

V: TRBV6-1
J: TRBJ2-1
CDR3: CASSAGGGEEQFF

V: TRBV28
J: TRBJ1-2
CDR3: CASSSTDRIYGYTF

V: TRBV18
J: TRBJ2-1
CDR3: CASSPPLAGEHNEQFF

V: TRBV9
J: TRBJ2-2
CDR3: CASSEPGELFF

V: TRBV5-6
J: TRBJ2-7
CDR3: CASSTGYSYEQYF

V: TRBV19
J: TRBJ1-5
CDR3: CASTTYNQPQHF

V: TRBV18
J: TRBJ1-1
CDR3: CASSPRTKMNTEAFF

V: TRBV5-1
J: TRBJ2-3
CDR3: CASSELQGTSTDTQYF

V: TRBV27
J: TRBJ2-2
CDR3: CASKTGTKNTGELFF

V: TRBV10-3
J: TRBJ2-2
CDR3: CATIAGGPSTGELFF

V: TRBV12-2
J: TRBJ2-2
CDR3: CASSGGLDTGELFF

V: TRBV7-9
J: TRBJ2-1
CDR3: CASSLAPGGLLSYNEQFF

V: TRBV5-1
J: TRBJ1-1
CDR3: CASSLTRGTEAFF